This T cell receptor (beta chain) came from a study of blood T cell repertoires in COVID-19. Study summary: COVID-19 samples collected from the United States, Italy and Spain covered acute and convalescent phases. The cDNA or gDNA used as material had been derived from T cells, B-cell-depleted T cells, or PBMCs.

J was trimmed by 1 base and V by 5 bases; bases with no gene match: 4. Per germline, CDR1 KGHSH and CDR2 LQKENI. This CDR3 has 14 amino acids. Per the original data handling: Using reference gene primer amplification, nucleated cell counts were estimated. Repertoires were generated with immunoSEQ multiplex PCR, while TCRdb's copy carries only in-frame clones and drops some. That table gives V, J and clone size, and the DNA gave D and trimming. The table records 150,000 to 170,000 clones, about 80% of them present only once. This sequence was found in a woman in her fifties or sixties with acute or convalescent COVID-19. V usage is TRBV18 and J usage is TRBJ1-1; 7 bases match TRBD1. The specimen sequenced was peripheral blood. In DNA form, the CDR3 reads TGTGCCAGCTCAGCGCAGGGGGAGAACACTGAAGCTTTCTTT. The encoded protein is CASSAQGENTEAFF.